The present T cell receptor (beta chain) was sequenced within a study of cytomegalovirus exposure and HLA in healthy donors. Both 60 Vbeta primers and 13 Jbeta primers went into the PCR. Some clones are missing from TCRdb's copy, which holds only in-frame ones; the method was immunoSEQ multiplex PCR. Seen in this sample are roughly 100,000 clones; the ten most common clones hold around 3.2%. Trimming left V 10 bases short and J 4 bases short, with 20 bases between. There are 15 residues in the CDR3. Per germline, CDR1 SGHAT and CDR2 FQNNGV. This clonotype was obtained from a man aged 35 to 55 in good health and CMV-seronegative. The sample was PBMCs. This chain uses TRBV11-2 with TRBJ1-3, with a possible D match to TRBD1 (5 bases). CDR3 protein: CATRRGGTGGNTIYF. CDR3 DNA sequence: TGTGCCACCCGCCGCGGGGGAACGGGAGGAAACACCATATATTTT.